This passage covers 26 T cell receptor beta chains from one sample sequenced in a study of vaccination effects on CD4 cells after COVID-19. Antigen-specific CD4+ T cells were first expanded with viral peptide pools by the ViraFEST assay and only then sequenced. Investigators separated out CD4+ T cells once around 10 days of culture had passed. Confirmation by PCR established that the person had SARS-CoV-2 infection between March and December 2020. Two-dose vaccination with either BNT162b2 or mRNA-1273 was given to the participants. The protocol was immunoSEQ multiplex PCR, while the TCRdb copy is restricted to in-frame clones and leaves out a portion. The table shows about 13,000 clones, with around 75% occurring only once. Their recognized antigens are unknown. This sample comprised CD4+ T cells from PBMCs cultured with HCoV-NL63 spike peptides, obtained after COVID-19 vaccination. The source of these receptors is a human donor who had a prior SARS-CoV-2 infection.

The chain employs TRBV15 and TRBJ2-7, with 8 nucleotides matching TRBD2. In germline, CDR1 is LNHNV, CDR2 YYDKDF (reference sequence). V shed 3 bases, J shed 0 bases, and the junction held 4 bases outside the gene matches. The CDR3 length is 15 residues. In DNA, the CDR3 is TGTGCCACCAGCAGGGTAACTAGCGGCTCCTACGAGCAGTACTTC. This codes for CATSRVTSGSYEQYF.

The rearrangement joins TRBV5-1 to TRBJ2-1, with 10 bases identical to TRBD2. The CDR3 has 15 residues. Trimming at V came to 0 bases and at J to 3 bases, leaving 0 bases not matched to a gene. Germline loops: CDR1 SGHRS, CDR2 YFSETQ. The chain's CDR3 is CASSLGTSGYNEQFF. The CDR3 DNA sequence: TGCGCCAGCAGCTTGGGGACTAGCGGCTACAATGAGCAGTTCTTC.

The CDR3 is CASSFRTGTDTQYF. CDR3 bases: TGTGCCAGCAGCTTTAGGACAGGCACAGATACGCAGTATTTT. The chain employs TRBV7-3 and TRBJ2-3, with a possible D match to TRBD1 (6 bases). The CDR3 is made up of 14 amino acids. V shed 3 bases and J shed 1 base, with 8 bases lying between them. The germline gives CDR1 SGHTA, CDR2 FQGTGA.

V is TRBV7-9 and J is TRBJ1-5; tentatively, D is TRBD1 (5 bases). Looked up from germline, CDR1 is SEHNR and CDR2 is FQNEAQ (reference sequence). V gave up 5 bases and J gave up 4 bases, with 9 bases separating them. CDR3 length: 13 amino acids. The CDR3 DNA is TGTGCCAGCAGCAGGGACGGAAATCAGCCCCAGCATTTT. Protein sequence: CASSRDGNQPQHF.

J is TRBJ1-3 and V is TRBV7-2; unclear D gene. Germline CDR1 reads SGHTA; CDR2 reads FQGNSA. Trimming cost V 2 bases and J 7 bases, with 12 bases left between them. The CDR3 has 14 residues. In DNA, the CDR3 is TGTGCCAGCAGCTTATTTGGTTTTACTAACACCATATATTTT. Translated: CASSLFGFTNTIYF. The complete variable domain, with remaining parts taken from reference TRBV7-2 and TRBJ1-3, reads GAGVSQSPSNKVTEKGKDVELRCDPISGHTALYWYRQSLGQGLEFLIYFQGNSAPDKSGLPSDRFSAERTGGSVSTLTIQRTQQEDSAVYLCASSLFGFTNTIYFGEGSWLTVV.

This chain uses TRBV20-1 with TRBJ2-1; no clear D. Deletions cut 5 bases from V and 6 bases from J, with 5 bases between. CDR3 length equals 10 residues. Looked up from germline, CDR1 is DFQATT and CDR2 is SNEGSKA (reference sequence). CDR3 in amino acids: CSAYTNEQFF. CDR3 DNA: TGCAGTGCTTACACCAATGAGCAGTTCTTC.

The chain has TRBV7-2 and TRBJ2-5; D may be TRBD2 (6 bases). Germline V gene lookup returns CDR1 SGHTA and CDR2 FQGNSA. The V end was cut by 3 bases, the J end by 4 bases, with 15 bases between. This CDR3 contains 15 residues. The chain's CDR3 is CASSFGLPVIETQYF. In DNA form, the CDR3 reads TGTGCCAGCAGCTTCGGACTACCGGTTATAGAGACCCAGTACTTC.

This chain links TRBV6-2 or TRBV6-3 with TRBJ2-5, with D perhaps matching TRBD2 (5 bases). Germline V lookup: CDR1 MNHEY, CDR2 SVGEGT. The germline V and J ends were trimmed by 6 bases and 5 bases, with 13 bases remaining between them. The length of the CDR3 is 13 residues. The CDR3 DNA follows: TGTGCCAGCAGCCAACCGGGGTGGGAGACCCAGTACTTC. It specifies CASSQPGWETQYF.

The chain has TRBV30 and TRBJ1-2; D remains ambiguous. Trimming pared 2 bases from V and 4 bases from J, leaving 8 bases between. CDR1 GTSNPN and CDR2 SVGIG come from the germline V gene (reference sequence). The CDR3 has 12 amino acids. The CDR3 loop reads CAWSRQVYGYTF. CDR3 bases: TGTGCCTGGAGTCGTCAGGTCTATGGCTACACCTTC.

The V gene is TRBV2, the J gene TRBJ1-4; 12 bases map to TRBD1. J was trimmed by 2 bases and V by 7 bases; bases with no gene match: 8. There are 17 residues in the CDR3. CDR1 and CDR2 (germline): SNHLY, FYNNEI. The CDR3 loop is CASKAGTGGITNEKLFF. CDR3 DNA: TGTGCCAGCAAAGCCGGGACAGGGGGCATTACTAATGAAAAACTGTTTTTT.

This clone was found a few times. J is TRBJ1-2 and V is TRBV10-3; possibly TRBD1 for D (6 bases). CDR1 and CDR2 from the germline V gene are ENHRY and SYGVKD. This CDR3 is built from 13 residues. V was pared by 6 bases and J by 0 bases, with 8 bases between. CDR3 DNA sequence: TGTGCCATCAGGGAGGGGGCTAACTATGGCTACACCTTC. Protein sequence: CAIREGANYGYTF.

V and J are TRBV15 and TRBJ1-5; D is unclear. The germline V and J ends were trimmed by 0 bases and 6 bases, with 15 bases remaining between them. The CDR3 consists of 16 residues. Per the germline V gene, CDR1 is LNHNV and CDR2 is YYDKDF (reference sequence). The CDR3 here is CATSRDLGISGQPQHF. The CDR3 coding sequence is TGTGCCACCAGCAGAGATCTTGGGATCTCCGGTCAGCCCCAGCATTTT.

This rearrangement joins TRBV5-4 to TRBJ2-5, with a tentative D call TRBD1 (6 bases). Germline CDR1 SGHNT, CDR2 YYREEE (reference sequence). This CDR3 has 14 residues. Trimming shortened V by 0 bases and J by 5 bases, and 11 bases separated the two germline ends. The CDR3 loop reads CASSLGGPGETQYF. The CDR3 coding sequence is TGTGCCAGCAGCTTGGGGGGGCCGGGGGAGACCCAGTACTTC.

The chain is built from TRBV5-4 and TRBJ2-3, with TRBD2 matching 7 bases. V gave up 1 base and J gave up 2 bases; unmatched junction bases: 7. CDR3 length: 16 residues. CDR1 is SGHNT, CDR2 YYREEE, per germline (reference sequence). The DNA of the CDR3 is TGTGCCAGCAGCTTGCGGTTAGCGGGCCTCACAGATACGCAGTATTTT. Its protein product is CASSLRLAGLTDTQYF.

The chain carries TRBV7-6 and TRBJ1-1, with 9 positions matching TRBD1. The germline V gene has CDR1 SGHVS and CDR2 FNYEAQ. The CDR3 consists of 17 residues. With 1 base clipped from V and 3 bases from J, the junction kept 9 bases outside the gene matches. The CDR3 spells CASSLGVGTGRDTEAFF. CDR3 sequence (DNA): TGTGCCAGCAGCTTAGGCGTAGGGACAGGGAGGGACACTGAAGCTTTCTTT.

This chain uses TRBV5-1 with TRBJ2-1, with TRBD2 identical over 8 bases. CDR1 is SGHRS and CDR2 is YFSETQ in the germline V gene. The CDR3 spans 16 residues. Trimming at V came to 4 bases and at J to 8 bases, leaving 14 bases not matched to a gene. The CDR3 nucleotides read TGCGCCAGCAGCCCGGGGGGGGCAGGGCCATGGGATGAGCAGTTCTTC. Translating it yields CASSPGGAGPWDEQFF.

The genes are TRBV7-2 and TRBJ2-2, with 7 bases matching TRBD2. From germline, CDR1 is SGHTA and CDR2 FQGNSA. Trimming cost V 5 bases and J 4 bases; bases outside gene matches: 13. This CDR3 region has 17 residues. CDR3 in DNA: TGTGCCAGCAGCCCCCTTTGGGGGAGGGCCGGCACCGGGGAGCTGTTTTTT. This encodes CASSPLWGRAGTGELFF.

The CDR3 region is CASSRGGGTEAFF. The CDR3 region has the DNA TGTGCCAGCAGCAGGGGTGGGGGCACTGAAGCTTTCTTT. The chain couples TRBV7-2 to TRBJ1-1; weak D call: TRBD1 (5 bases). Germline CDR1 SGHTA, CDR2 FQGNSA. The CDR3 runs to 13 residues. V was trimmed by 5 bases and J by 4 bases, leaving 11 bases between them.

This chain links TRBV24-1 with TRBJ1-4; D is undetermined. This CDR3 has 17 residues. V was trimmed by 0 bases and J by 8 bases, leaving 18 bases between them. Germline loops: CDR1 KGHDR, CDR2 SFDVKD. This CDR3 reads CATSDLERVAPREKLFF. DNA of the CDR3: TGTGCCACCAGTGATTTGGAGCGGGTGGCCCCAAGGGAAAAACTGTTTTTT.

The genes are TRBV29-1 and TRBJ2-1; weak D call: TRBD2 (6 bases). Germline CDR1 is SQVTM and CDR2 is ANQGSEA. The CDR3 runs 16 residues. V was shortened by 6 bases and J by 3 bases, with 21 bases between the two germline ends. The CDR3 here is CSVKSQIVADYNEQFF. For the CDR3, the DNA is TGCAGCGTGAAATCGCAGATAGTAGCGGACTACAATGAGCAGTTCTTC.

This chain connects TRBV7-9 to TRBJ2-1; possible D gene TRBD2, 6 bases. Germline V CDR1 and CDR2: SEHNR, FQNEAQ (reference sequence). V lost 5 bases and J lost 9, with 14 bases in between. This CDR3 contains 13 residues. DNA for the CDR3: TGTGCCAGCAGCCCACCCTCTAGCGCTGAGCAGTTCTTC. Translated, it gives CASSPPSSAEQFF.

This clone has more than one count but fewer than ten. This chain joins TRBV19 and TRBJ1-4; possibly TRBD1 for D (5 bases). The CDR3 sequence is 16 residues long. The germline gives CDR1 LNHDA, CDR2 SQIVND (reference sequence). V lost 5 bases and J lost 0, with 13 bases in between. CDR3 residues: CASSPGSGATNEKLFF. CDR3 coding DNA: TGTGCCAGTAGTCCAGGGTCGGGGGCAACTAATGAAAAACTGTTTTTT.

The chain couples TRBV9 to TRBJ1-6; maybe TRBD1 (6 bases). Germline assignment: CDR1 SGDLS and CDR2 YYNGEE. This CDR3 is 17 amino acids long. V was shortened by 3 bases and J by 3 bases, with 16 bases between the two germline ends. This chain's CDR3 is CASSGREQGIYNSPLHF. In DNA, the CDR3 is TGTGCCAGCAGCGGCAGAGAACAGGGCATCTATAATTCACCCCTCCACTTT.

The chain is built from TRBV3-1 (or the pseudogene TRBV3-2) and TRBJ2-7; 9 bases are shared with TRBD1. V was clipped by 0 bases and J by 4 bases; unmatched bases: 13. The CDR3 is 18 residues long. Per germline, CDR1 LGHDT and CDR2 YNNKEL (reference sequence). The CDR3 sequence: CASSQEGYRDRDRYEQYF. The CDR3 DNA sequence: TGTGCCAGCAGCCAAGAAGGTTACAGGGACAGGGATCGGTACGAGCAGTACTTC.

This clone was observed a handful of times. V gene TRBV7-9 combines with J gene TRBJ2-1; 10 positions match TRBD2. V lost 2 bases and J lost 4; bases outside the gene matches: 5. Germline values: CDR1 SEHNR, CDR2 FQNEAQ (reference sequence). The CDR3 loop spans 16 amino acids. CDR3 in DNA: TGTGCCAGCAGCTTATCAGGGACTAGCGCGTACAATGAGCAGTTCTTC. It encodes CASSLSGTSAYNEQFF.

The chain combines TRBV2 with TRBJ2-7; TRBD1 matches at 9 bases. The germline gives CDR1 SNHLY, CDR2 FYNNEI. The junction had 5 bases not matched to a gene; V was cut back by 8 bases and J by 12 bases. The CDR3 runs to 10 residues. DNA of the CDR3: TGTGCCAGCGGGGGACAGGGACCGTACTTC. Its protein is CASGGQGPYF.